This T cell receptor (beta chain) was sequenced for a study of cytomegalovirus exposure and HLA in healthy donors. General observations from the study: Most CMV-associated TCR beta chains appeared HLA-restricted in a later analysis.

The CDR3 totals 14 residues. Per the germline V gene, CDR1 is SEHNR and CDR2 is FQNEAQ (reference sequence). V lost 3 bases, J lost 2 bases, and 10 bases lay in between. Amplification used 60 Vbeta primers and 13 Jbeta primers. TCRdb's copy holds only in-frame clones and misses some; the assay was immunoSEQ multiplex PCR. Of 130,000 to 150,000 clones in the sample, over 65% were seen once. This clone has just one count. Its specificity is unknown. The chain is built from TRBV7-9 and TRBJ1-1, with D perhaps TRBD1 (5 bases). The sequencing input was PBMCs. This TCR was recovered from a man in his forties or fifties in good health and CMV-seropositive. This CDR3 reads CASSFAGKNTEAFF. Here the CDR3 DNA reads TGTGCCAGCAGCTTTGCAGGGAAAAACACTGAAGCTTTCTTT.